This T cell receptor beta chain stems from a study of shared clonotypes between healthy human individuals. Notes on the study in general: The diversity represented, both genetic and in exposure history, was limited by few donors.

The CDR3 runs 12 residues. Germline-derived CDR1 and CDR2 are LNHDA and SQIVND (reference sequence). With 9 bases clipped from V and 3 bases from J, the junction kept 3 bases outside the gene matches. About this clone: Its antigen is still unknown.

The table came from immunoSEQ multiplex PCR; TCRdb's copy has only in-frame clones and leaves some out. The sample comprises fewer than 3 million clones, under 95% of which are singletons, and 0.3% to 0.4% rests with the top ten. This TCR was recovered from a man aged 18 to 29 in good health. Some clones in this sample may be carry-over from other donors' samples. The V and J genes are TRBV19 and TRBJ2-7; 9 nucleotides agree with TRBD2. The sequenced material came from naive CD4+ T cells from PBMCs. Subset reported: CD45RA+ positively selected. The CDR3 is CASSGRYYEQYF. In DNA, the CDR3 is TGTGCCAGCAGCGGGAGGTACTACGAGCAGTACTTC. Combining the CDR3 with reference TRBV19 and TRBJ2-7 gives the whole variable domain DGGITQSPKYLFRKEGQNVTLSCEQNLNHDAMYWYRQDPGQGLRLIYYSQIVNDFQKGDIAEGYSVSREKKESFPLTVTSAQKNPTAFYLCASSGRYYEQYFGPGTRLTVT.